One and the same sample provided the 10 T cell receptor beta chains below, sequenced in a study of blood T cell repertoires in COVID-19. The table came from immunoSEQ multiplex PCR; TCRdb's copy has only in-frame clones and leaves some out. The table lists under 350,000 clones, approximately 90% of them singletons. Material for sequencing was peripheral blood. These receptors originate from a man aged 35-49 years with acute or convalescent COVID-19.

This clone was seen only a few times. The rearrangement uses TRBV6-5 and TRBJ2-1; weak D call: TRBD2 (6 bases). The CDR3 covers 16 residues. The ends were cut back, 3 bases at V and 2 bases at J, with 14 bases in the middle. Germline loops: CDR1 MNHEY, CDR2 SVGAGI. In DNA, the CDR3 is TGTGCCAGCAGTTATTCCTGGGGGGAAGCCTACAATGAGCAGTTCTTC. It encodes CASSYSWGEAYNEQFF.

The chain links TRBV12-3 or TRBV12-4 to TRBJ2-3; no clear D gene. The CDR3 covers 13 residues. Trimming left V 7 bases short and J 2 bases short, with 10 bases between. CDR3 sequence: CASTMTYTDTQYF. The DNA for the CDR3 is TGTGCCAGCACCATGACTTACACAGATACGCAGTATTTT.

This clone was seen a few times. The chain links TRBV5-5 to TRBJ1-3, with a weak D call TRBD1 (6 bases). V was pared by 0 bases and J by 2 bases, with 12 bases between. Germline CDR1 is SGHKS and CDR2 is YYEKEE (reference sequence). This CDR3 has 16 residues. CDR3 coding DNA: TGTGCCAGCAGCTTGGTGCGGGGGGCGACTGGAAACACCATATATTTT. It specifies CASSLVRGATGNTIYF.

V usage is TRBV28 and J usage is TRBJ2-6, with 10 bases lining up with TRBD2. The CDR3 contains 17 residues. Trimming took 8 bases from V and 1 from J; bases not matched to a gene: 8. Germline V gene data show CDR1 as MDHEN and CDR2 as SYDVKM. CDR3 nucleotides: TGTGCCAGCCGACTAGCGGGCATGGGTTCTGGGGCCAACGTCCTGACTTTC. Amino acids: CASRLAGMGSGANVLTF.

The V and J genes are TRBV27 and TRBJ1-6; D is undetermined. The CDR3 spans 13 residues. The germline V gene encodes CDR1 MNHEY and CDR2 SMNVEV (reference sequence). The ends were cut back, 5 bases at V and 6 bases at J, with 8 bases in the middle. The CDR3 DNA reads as TGTGCCAGCAGTGTATACACTAATTCACCCCTCCACTTT. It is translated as CASSVYTNSPLHF.

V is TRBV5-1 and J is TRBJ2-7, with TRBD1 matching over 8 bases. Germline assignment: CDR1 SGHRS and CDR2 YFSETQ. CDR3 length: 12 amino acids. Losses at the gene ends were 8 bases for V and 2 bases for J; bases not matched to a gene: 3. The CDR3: CASGQGPYEQYF. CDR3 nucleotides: TGCGCCAGTGGACAGGGCCCCTACGAGCAGTACTTC.

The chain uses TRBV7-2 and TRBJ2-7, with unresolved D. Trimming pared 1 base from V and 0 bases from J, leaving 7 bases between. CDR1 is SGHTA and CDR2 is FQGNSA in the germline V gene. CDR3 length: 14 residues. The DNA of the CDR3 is TGTGCCAGCAGCTTAGACCACGGCTCCTACGAGCAGTACTTC. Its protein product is CASSLDHGSYEQYF.

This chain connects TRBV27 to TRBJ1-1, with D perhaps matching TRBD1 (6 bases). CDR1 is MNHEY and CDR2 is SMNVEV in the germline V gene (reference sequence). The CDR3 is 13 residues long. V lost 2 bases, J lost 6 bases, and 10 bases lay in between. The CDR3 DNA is TGTGCCAGCAGTTTAAACAGGGAAGCTGAAGCTTTCTTT. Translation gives CASSLNREAEAFF.

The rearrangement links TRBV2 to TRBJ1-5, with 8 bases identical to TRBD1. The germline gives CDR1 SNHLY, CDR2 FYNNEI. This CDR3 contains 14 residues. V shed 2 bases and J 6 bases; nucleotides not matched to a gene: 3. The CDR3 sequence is CASSEQGAFQPQHF. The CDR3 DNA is TGTGCCAGCAGTGAACAGGGGGCTTTTCAGCCCCAGCATTTT.

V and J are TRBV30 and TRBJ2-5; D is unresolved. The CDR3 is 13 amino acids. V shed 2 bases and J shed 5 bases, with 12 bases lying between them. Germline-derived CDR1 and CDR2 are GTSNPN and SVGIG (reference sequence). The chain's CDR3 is CAWSPILRETQYF. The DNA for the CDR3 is TGTGCCTGGAGTCCTATTCTACGGGAGACCCAGTACTTC. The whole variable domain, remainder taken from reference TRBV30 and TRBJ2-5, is SQTIHQWPATLVQPVGSPLSLECTVEGTSNPNLYWYRQAAGRGLQLLFYSVGIGQISSEVPQNLSASRPQDRQFILSSKKLLLSDSGFYLCAWSPILRETQYFGPGTRLLVL.